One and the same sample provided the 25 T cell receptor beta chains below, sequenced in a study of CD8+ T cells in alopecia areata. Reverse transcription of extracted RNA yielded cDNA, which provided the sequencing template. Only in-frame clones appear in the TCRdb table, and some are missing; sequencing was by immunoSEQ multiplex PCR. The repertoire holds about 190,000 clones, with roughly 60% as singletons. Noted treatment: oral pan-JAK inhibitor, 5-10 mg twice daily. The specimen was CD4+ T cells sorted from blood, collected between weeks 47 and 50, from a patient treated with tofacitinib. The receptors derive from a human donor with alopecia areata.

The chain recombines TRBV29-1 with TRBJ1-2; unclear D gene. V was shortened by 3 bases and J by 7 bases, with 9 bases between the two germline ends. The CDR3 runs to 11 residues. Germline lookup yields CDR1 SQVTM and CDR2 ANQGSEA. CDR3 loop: CSVDFSSGYTF. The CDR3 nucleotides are TGCAGCGTTGATTTCAGCAGTGGCTACACCTTC.

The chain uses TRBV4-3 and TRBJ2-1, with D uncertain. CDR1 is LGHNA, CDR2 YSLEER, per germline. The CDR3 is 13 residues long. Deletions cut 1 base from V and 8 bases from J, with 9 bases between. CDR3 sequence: CASSQGLFYEQFF. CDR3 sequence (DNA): TGCGCCAGCAGCCAAGGGCTTTTCTATGAGCAGTTCTTC.

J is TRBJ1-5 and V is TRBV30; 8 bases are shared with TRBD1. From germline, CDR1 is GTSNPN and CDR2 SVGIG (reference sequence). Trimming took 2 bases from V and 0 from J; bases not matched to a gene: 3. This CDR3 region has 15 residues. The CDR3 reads CAWSTTGASNQPQHF. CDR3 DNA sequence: TGTGCCTGGAGTACGACAGGGGCTAGCAATCAGCCCCAGCATTTT.

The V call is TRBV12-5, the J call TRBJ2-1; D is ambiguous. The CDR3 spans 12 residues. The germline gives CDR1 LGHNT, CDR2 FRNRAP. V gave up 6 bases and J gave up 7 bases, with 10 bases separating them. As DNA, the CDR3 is TGTGCTAGTGGCCCTGGGTATAATGAGCAGTTCTTC. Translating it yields CASGPGYNEQFF.

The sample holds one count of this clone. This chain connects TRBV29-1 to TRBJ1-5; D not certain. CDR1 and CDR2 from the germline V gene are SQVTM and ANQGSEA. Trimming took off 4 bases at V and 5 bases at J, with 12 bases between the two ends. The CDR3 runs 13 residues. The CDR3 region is CSVAPGLYQPQHF. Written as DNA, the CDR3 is TGCAGCGTTGCCCCGGGGTTATATCAGCCCCAGCATTTT.

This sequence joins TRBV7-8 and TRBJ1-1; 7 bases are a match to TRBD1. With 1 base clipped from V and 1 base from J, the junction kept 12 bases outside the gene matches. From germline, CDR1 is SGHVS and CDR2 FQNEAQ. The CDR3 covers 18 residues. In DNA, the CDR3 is TGTGCCAGCAGCTTAGATATGATAGGGGGCGCGAAGAACACTGAAGCTTTCTTT. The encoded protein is CASSLDMIGGAKNTEAFF. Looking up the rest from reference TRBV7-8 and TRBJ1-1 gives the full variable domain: GAGVSQSPRYKVAKRGQDVALRCDPISGHVSLFWYQQALGQGPEFLTYFQNEAQLDKSGLPSDRFFAERPEGSVSTLKIQRTQQEDSAVYLCASSLDMIGGAKNTEAFFGQGTRLTVV.

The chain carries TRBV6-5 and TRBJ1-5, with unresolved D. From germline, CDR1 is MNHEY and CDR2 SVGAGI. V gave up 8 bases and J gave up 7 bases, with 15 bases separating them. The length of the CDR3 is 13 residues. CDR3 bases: TGTGCCAGCGCTAGGACCCTACTACAGCCCCAGCATTTT. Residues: CASARTLLQPQHF.

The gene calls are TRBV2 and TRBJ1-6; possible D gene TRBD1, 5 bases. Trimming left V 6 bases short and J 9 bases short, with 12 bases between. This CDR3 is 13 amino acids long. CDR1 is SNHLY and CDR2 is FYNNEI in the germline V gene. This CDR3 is CASSGGVRSPLHF. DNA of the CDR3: TGTGCCAGCAGCGGGGGGGTCCGTTCACCCCTCCACTTT.

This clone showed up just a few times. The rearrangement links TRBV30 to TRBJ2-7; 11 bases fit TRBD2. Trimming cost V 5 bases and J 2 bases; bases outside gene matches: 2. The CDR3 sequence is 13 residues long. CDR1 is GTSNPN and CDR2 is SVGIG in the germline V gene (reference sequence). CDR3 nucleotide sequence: TGTGCCTGGCAGACTAGCGGGGCCTACGAGCAGTACTTC. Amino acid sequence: CAWQTSGAYEQYF. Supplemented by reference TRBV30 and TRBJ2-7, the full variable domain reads SQTIHQWPATLVQPVGSPLSLECTVEGTSNPNLYWYRQAAGRGLQLLFYSVGIGQISSEVPQNLSASRPQDRQFILSSKKLLLSDSGFYLCAWQTSGAYEQYFGPGTRLTVT.

CDR3 coding DNA: TGTGCCACCCCCAGGGGGGGCTACACCTTC. It encodes CATPRGGYTF. The V and J genes are TRBV15 and TRBJ1-2; the match to TRBD1 covers 7 bases. This CDR3 spans 10 amino acids. Trimming took 8 bases from V and 8 from J; bases not matched to a gene: 2. The germline CDR1 and CDR2 sequences are LNHNV and YYDKDF (reference sequence).

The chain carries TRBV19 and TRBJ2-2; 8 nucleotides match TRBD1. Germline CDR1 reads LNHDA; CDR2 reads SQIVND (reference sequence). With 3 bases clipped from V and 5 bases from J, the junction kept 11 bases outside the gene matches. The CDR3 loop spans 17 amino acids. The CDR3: CASSMVQGARGTGELFF. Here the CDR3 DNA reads TGTGCCAGTAGTATGGTCCAGGGGGCACGAGGTACCGGGGAGCTGTTTTTT. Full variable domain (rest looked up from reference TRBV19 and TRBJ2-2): DGGITQSPKYLFRKEGQNVTLSCEQNLNHDAMYWYRQDPGQGLRLIYYSQIVNDFQKGDIAEGYSVSREKKESFPLTVTSAQKNPTAFYLCASSMVQGARGTGELFFGEGSRLTVL.

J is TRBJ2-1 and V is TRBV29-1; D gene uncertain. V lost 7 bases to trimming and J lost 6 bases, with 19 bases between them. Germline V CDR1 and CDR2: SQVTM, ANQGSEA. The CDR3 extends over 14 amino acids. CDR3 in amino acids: CSADIRIWGNEQFF. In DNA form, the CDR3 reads TGCAGCGCAGATATAAGGATATGGGGCAATGAGCAGTTCTTC.

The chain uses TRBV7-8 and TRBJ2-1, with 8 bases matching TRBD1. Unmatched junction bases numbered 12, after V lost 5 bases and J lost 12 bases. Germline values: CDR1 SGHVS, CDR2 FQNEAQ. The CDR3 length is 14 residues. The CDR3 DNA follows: TGTGCCAGCAGCCGGGGACAGGCCGTGGGGGGGCAGTTCTTC. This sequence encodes CASSRGQAVGGQFF.

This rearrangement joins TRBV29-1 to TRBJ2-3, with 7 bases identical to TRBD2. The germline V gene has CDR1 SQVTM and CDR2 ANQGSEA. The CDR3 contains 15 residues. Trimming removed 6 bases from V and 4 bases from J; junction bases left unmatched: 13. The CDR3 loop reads CSVINREVGADTQYF. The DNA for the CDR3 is TGCAGCGTGATAAATCGGGAGGTGGGGGCAGATACGCAGTATTTT.

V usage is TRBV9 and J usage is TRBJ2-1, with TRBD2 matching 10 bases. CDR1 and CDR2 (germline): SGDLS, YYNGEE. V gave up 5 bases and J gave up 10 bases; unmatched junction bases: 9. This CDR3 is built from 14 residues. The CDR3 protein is CASSPGLAIYEQFF. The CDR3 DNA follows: TGTGCCAGCAGTCCGGGACTAGCGATTTACGAGCAGTTCTTC. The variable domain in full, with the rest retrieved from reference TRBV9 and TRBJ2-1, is DSGVTQTPKHLITATGQRVTLRCSPRSGDLSVYWYQQSLDQGLQFLIQYYNGEERAKGNILERFSAQQFPDLHSELNLSSLELGDSALYFCASSPGLAIYEQFFGPGTRLTVL.

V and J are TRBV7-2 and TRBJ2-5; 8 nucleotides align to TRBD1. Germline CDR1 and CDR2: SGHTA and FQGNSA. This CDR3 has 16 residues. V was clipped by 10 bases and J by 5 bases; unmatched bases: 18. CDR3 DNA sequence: TGTGCCACCGGTAGGACAGGGCAGGGGGCTTCGGAGACCCAGTACTTC. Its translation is CATGRTGQGASETQYF.

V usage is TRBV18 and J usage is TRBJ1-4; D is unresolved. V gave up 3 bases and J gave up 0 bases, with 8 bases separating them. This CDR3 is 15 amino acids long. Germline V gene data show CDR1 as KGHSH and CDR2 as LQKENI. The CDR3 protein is CASSPDGSTNEKLFF. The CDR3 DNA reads TGTGCCAGCTCACCGGACGGGTCAACTAATGAAAAACTGTTTTTT.

DNA of the CDR3: TGTGCCACTCGGACAGGGGGCGTAGAGACCCAGTACTTC. Translating it yields CATRTGGVETQYF. The chain joins TRBV6-6 to TRBJ2-5; the match to TRBD1 covers 11 bases. V dropped 10 bases and J dropped 4; count of bases not matched to a gene: 5. CDR3 length: 13 amino acids. Germline assignment: CDR1 MNHNY and CDR2 SVGAGI (reference sequence).

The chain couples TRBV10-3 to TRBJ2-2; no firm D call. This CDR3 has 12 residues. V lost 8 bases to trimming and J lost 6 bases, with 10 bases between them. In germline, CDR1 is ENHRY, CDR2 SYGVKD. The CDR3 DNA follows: TGTGCCATCCGACCCCCGGCCGGGGAGCTGTTTTTT. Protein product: CAIRPPAGELFF.

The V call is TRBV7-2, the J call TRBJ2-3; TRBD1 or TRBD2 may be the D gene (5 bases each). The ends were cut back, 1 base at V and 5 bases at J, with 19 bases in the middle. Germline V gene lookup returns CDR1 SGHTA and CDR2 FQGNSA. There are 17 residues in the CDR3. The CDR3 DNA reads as TGTGCCAGCAGCTTAGACGGACGGGGCGCTCTGGTAGATACGCAGTATTTT. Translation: CASSLDGRGALVDTQYF.

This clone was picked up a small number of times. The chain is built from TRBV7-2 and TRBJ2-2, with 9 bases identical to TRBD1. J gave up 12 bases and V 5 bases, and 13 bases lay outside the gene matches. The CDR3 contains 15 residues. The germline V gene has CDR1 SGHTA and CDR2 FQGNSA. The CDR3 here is CASSVPGTGQRKLFF. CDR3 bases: TGTGCCAGCAGCGTCCCCGGGACAGGGCAGAGGAAGCTGTTTTTT.

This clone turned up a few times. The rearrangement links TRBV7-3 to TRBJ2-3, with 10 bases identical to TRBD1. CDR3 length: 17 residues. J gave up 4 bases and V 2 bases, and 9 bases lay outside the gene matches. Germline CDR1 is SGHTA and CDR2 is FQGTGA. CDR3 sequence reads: CASSLGPGQGHSDTQYF. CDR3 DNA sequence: TGTGCCAGCAGCTTAGGGCCGGGACAGGGGCATTCAGATACGCAGTATTTT.

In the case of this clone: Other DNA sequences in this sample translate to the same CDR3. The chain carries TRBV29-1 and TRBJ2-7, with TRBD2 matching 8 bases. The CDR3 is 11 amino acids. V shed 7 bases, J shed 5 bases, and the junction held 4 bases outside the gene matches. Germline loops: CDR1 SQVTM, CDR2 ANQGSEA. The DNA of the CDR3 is TGCAGCGCAGGGACTAGACACGAGCAGTACTTC. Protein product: CSAGTRHEQYF.

In nucleotides, the CDR3 is TGCGCCAGCAGCTTGAACCCGGGACTAGCGGGGGAGCAGTTCTTC. Translated: CASSLNPGLAGEQFF. The genes are TRBV5-1 and TRBJ2-1; TRBD2 aligns across 13 bases. V was clipped by 1 base and J by 10 bases; unmatched bases: 5. CDR3 length: 15 residues. The germline V gene encodes CDR1 SGHRS and CDR2 YFSETQ.

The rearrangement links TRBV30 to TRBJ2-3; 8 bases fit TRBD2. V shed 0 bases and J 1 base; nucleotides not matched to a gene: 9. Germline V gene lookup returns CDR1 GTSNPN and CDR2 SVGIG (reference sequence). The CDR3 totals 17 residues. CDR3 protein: CAWSVSSGVWGTDTQYF. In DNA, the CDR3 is TGTGCCTGGAGTGTTAGTAGCGGGGTTTGGGGCACAGATACGCAGTATTTT.